One T cell receptor beta chain is described in this entry. With 3 bases removed from V and 5 bases from J, the gap between germline ends came to 8 bases. Germline loops: CDR1 MNHNS, CDR2 SASEGT. This CDR3 has 12 residues. This specimen belongs to a study of blood T cell repertoires in COVID-19. Study as a whole: Donors in the United States, Italy and Spain gave samples during acute or convalescent COVID-19. PBMCs, B-cell-depleted T cells, or T cells were the source of the cDNA or gDNA that made up the material.

Sequencing was performed with immunoSEQ multiplex PCR; in TCRdb, only in-frame clones are kept and a portion is missing. The table includes roughly 300,000 clones, over 75% detected once. This receptor was obtained from a woman in her thirties with COVID-19, enrolled during active disease. The rearrangement uses TRBV6-1 and TRBJ2-7; a weak D match, TRBD1 (5 bases). The sample comprised peripheral blood. The CDR3 DNA reads TGTGCCAGCAGTGAGACAGTCGACGAGCAGTACTTC. Encoded protein: CASSETVDEQYF.